This TCR beta chain was captured by sequencing in a study of blood T cell repertoires in COVID-19. The CDR3 has 15 amino acids. J gave up 5 bases and V 0 bases, and 7 bases lay outside the gene matches. Germline V gene lookup returns CDR1 SGDLS and CDR2 YYNGEE. In terms of age and location, participants ranged from roughly 18 to 90 years and lived in roughly 22 US areas. In the original processing: Estimation of nucleated cell counts was performed using reference gene primer amplification. Libraries were prepared by immunoSEQ multiplex PCR; TCRdb keeps only in-frame clonotypes and omits some of them. The D gene and trimming were derived from the DNA, and the V and J assignments and clone size from that table. The sample lists hundreds of thousands of clones, 85% to 90% occurring once.

This chain joins TRBV9 and TRBJ2-5, with TRBD1 matching over 7 bases. The specimen sequenced was PBMCs or T cells enriched from blood (not recorded which). This clonotype originated in a man between 18 and 29 years old who had recovered from COVID-19. CDR3 sequence (DNA): TGTGCCAGCAGCGTAGGTTTAAGGGGGCTGGAGACCCAGTACTTC. This codes for CASSVGLRGLETQYF.